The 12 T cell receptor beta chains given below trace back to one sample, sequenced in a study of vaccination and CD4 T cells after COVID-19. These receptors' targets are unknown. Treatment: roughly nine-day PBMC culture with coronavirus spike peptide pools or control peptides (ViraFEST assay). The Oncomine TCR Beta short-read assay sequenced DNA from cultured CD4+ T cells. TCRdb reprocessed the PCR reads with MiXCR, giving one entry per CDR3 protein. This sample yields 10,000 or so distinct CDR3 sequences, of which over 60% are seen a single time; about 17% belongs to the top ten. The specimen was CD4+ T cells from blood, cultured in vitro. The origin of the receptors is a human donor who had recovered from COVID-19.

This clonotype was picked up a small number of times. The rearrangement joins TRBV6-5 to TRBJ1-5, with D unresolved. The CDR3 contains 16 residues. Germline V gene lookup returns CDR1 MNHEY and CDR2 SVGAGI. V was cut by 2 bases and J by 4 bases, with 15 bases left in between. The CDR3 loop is CASSYIFGLINQPQHF. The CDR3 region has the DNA TGTGCCAGCAGTTACATTTTCGGATTGATTAATCAGCCCCAGCATTTT.

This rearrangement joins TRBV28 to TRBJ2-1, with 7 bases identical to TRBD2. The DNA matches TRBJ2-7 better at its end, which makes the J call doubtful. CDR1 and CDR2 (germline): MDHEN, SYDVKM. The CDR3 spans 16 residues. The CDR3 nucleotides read TGTGCCAGCAGTTTTGCGGGGGTCGGTTCCTACTACGAGCAGTACTTC. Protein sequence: CASSFAGVGSYYEQYF.

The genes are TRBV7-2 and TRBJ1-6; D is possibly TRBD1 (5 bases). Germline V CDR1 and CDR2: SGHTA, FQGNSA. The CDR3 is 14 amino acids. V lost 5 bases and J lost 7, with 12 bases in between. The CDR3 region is CASSTWTSNSPLHF. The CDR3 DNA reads TGTGCCAGCAGCACCTGGACAAGCAATTCACCCCTCCACTTT. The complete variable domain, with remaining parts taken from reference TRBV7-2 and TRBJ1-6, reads GAGVSQSPSNKVTEKGKDVELRCDPISGHTALYWYRQSLGQGLEFLIYFQGNSAPDKSGLPSDRFSAERTGGSVSTLTIQRTQQEDSAVYLCASSTWTSNSPLHFGNGTRLTVT.

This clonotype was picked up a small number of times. This CDR3 reads CASSKFRTGGNYEQYF. CDR3 DNA: TGTGCCAGCAGCAAGTTTCGGACAGGGGGTAACTACGAGCAGTACTTC. The chain recombines TRBV6-2 or TRBV6-3 with TRBJ2-7, with 10 nucleotides matching TRBD1. The CDR3 runs 16 residues. CDR1 and CDR2 (germline): MNHEY, SVGEGT. The V and J ends lost 6 bases and 3 bases, in that order; junction bases with no gene match: 11.

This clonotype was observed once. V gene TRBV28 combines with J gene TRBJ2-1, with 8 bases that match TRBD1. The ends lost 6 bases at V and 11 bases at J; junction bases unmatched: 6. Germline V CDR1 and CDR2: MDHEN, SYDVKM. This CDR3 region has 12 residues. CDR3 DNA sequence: TGTGCCAGCAGACAGGGACAGGAAAAGCAGTTCTTC. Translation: CASRQGQEKQFF.

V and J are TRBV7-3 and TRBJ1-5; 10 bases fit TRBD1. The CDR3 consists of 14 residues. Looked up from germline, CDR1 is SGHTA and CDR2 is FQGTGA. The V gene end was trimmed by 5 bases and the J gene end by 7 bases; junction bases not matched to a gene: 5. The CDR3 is CASSPTGGAQPQHF. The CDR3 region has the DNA TGTGCCAGCAGCCCGACAGGGGGCGCCCAGCCCCAGCATTTT.

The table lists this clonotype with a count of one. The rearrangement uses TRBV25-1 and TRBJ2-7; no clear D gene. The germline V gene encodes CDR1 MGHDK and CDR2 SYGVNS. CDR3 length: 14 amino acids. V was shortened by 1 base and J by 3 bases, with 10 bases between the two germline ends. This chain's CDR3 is CASSESSVGYEQYF. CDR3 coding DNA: TGTGCCAGCAGTGAATCATCAGTGGGCTACGAGCAGTACTTC.

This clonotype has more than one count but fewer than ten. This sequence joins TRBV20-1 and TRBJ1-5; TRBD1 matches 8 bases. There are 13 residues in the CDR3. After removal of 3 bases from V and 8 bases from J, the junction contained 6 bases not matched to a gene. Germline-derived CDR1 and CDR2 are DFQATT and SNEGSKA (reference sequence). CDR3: CSASPQGGEPQHF. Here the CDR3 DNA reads TGCAGTGCTAGCCCACAGGGGGGAGAGCCCCAGCATTTT.

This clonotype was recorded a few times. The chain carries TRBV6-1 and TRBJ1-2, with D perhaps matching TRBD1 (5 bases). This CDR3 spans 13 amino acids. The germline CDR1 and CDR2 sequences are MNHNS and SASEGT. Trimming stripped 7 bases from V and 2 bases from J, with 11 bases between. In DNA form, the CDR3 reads TGTGCCAGCAAAACCAGGGAGAACTATGGCTACACCTTC. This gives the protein CASKTRENYGYTF.

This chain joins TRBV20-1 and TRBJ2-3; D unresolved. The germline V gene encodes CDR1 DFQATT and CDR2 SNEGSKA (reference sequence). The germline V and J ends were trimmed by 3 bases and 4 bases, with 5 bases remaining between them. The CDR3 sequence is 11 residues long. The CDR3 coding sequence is TGCAGTGCTAGGAGGCCAGATACGCAGTATTTT. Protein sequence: CSARRPDTQYF.

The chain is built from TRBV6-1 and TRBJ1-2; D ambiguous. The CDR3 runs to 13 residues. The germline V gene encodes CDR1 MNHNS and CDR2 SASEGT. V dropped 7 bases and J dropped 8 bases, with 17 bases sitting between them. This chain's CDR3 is CASKGRTIGGYTF. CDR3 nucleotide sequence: TGTGCCAGCAAAGGCCGGACGATTGGGGGCTACACCTTC.

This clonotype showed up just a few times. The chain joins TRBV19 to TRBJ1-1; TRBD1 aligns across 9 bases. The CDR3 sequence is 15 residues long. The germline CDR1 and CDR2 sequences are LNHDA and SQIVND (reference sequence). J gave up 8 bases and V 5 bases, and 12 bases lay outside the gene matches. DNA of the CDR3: TGTGCCAGTAGTGTGGGACAGGGAGGGAGCCCCGAAGCTTTCTTT. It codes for CASSVGQGGSPEAFF.